This T cell receptor (beta chain) was retrieved from a study of vaccination and CD4 T cells after COVID-19. Study background: Post-vaccine sample collection happened at a median of about 10 weeks after dose two, ranging 14 to 241. The stimulus for the cells was overlapping spike peptides derived from SARS-CoV-2, HCoV-NL63, HCoV-OC43 and HCoV-229E.

The Oncomine TCR Beta short-read assay generated sequence data from the DNA of cultured CD4+ T cells. From the PCR reads, TCRdb called clonotypes with MiXCR, one entry per CDR3 protein. Of about 7,000 distinct CDR3 sequences in the sample, 30% to 45% are singletons; the top ten hold roughly 20%. Worth noting for this clonotype: Its cognate antigen is unknown.

This CDR3 comprises 17 residues. V gave up 0 bases and J gave up 2 bases; unmatched junction bases: 9. Germline CDR1 and CDR2: SGHDT and YYEEEE. The treatment: roughly 10-day PBMC culture with coronavirus spike peptide pools or control peptides (ViraFEST assay). Gathered ahead of the COVID-19 pandemic (2011-2018) were the CD4+ T cells of the unexposed donor. Alongside about 9.1 IU/ml IL-2 and 7.5 to 10 ug/ml peptide pools, PBMCs were cultured at two million per well. It was SARS-CoV-2 S/N and four cold-coronavirus spikes that probed unexposed-donor CD4+ T cells, cells permitting. The receptor's source is a human donor in good health. The chain recombines TRBV5-6 with TRBJ2-5; TRBD2 matches at 8 bases. The sample comprised CD4+ T cells from blood, cultured in vitro. CDR3 sequence: CASSLVGRGGSQETQYF. For the CDR3, the DNA is TGTGCCAGCAGCTTGGTGGGTCGGGGGGGTAGTCAAGAGACCCAGTACTTC.